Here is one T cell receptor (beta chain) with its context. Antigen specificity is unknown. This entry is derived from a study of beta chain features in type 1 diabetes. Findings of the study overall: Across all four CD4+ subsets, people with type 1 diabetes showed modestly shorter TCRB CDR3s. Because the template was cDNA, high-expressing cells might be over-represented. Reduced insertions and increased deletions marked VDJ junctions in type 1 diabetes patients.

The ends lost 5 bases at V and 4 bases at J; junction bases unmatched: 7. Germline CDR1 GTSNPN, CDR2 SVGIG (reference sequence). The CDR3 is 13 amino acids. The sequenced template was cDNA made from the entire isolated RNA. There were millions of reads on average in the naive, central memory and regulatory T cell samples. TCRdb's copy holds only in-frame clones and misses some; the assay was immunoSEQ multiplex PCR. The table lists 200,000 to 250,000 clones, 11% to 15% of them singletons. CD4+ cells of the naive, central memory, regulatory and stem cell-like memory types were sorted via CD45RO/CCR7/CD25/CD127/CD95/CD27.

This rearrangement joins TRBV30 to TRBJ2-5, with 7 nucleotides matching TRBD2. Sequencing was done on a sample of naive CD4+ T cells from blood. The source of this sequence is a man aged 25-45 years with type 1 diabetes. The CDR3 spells CAWGPGGVETQYF. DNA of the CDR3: TGTGCCTGGGGCCCGGGGGGTGTAGAGACCCAGTACTTC. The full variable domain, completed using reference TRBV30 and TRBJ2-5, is SQTIHQWPATLVQPVGSPLSLECTVEGTSNPNLYWYRQAAGRGLQLLFYSVGIGQISSEVPQNLSASRPQDRQFILSSKKLLLSDSGFYLCAWGPGGVETQYFGPGTRLLVL.